This TCR beta chain was identified in a study of blood T cell repertoires in COVID-19. For the study at large: The United States, Italy and Spain were the sources of the acute and convalescent COVID-19 samples. T cells, B-cell-depleted T cells, or PBMCs supplied cDNA or gDNA.

Authors' data handling: Reference gene primer amplification yielded estimated nucleated cell counts. Sequencing used immunoSEQ multiplex PCR; TCRdb keeps in-frame clones, though not all of them. That table furnishes V, J and clone size, whereas the DNA furnished D and trimming. The sample lists around 400,000 clones, 70% to 90% seen once, with 2.3% in the top ten. Sequencing input: peripheral blood. This sequence originates from a woman between 55 and 75 years old with COVID-19, enrolled during active disease.

For the CDR3, the DNA is TGTGCCAGCAGTGAAATCGGGACCAGGGACAACGAGCAGTACTTC. Encoded protein: CASSEIGTRDNEQYF. The V gene is TRBV2, the J gene TRBJ2-7, with D possibly TRBD1 on 6 matching bases. Looked up from germline, CDR1 is SNHLY and CDR2 is FYNNEI. V gave up 2 bases and J gave up 5 bases, with 16 bases separating them. This CDR3 is 15 amino acids long.